This T cell receptor beta chain was sequenced in a study of blood T cell repertoires in COVID-19. The overall study: Acute and convalescent COVID-19 specimens originated in the United States, Italy and Spain. Nucleic acid was either cDNA or gDNA, and it came from T cells, B-cell-depleted T cells, or PBMCs.

The Seattle patients joined while their infection was active and were tracked longitudinally afterward. As handled by the study authors: Estimated nucleated cell counts came from reference gene primer amplification. Measured with immunoSEQ multiplex PCR; TCRdb has only the in-frame clones, and not every one. V and J calls and clone size are those listed in that table; D and trimming were worked out from the DNA. The sample lists 54,000 or so clones, 70% to 85% seen once, with 11% in the top ten. CDR1 is WNHNN and CDR2 is SYGVQD in the germline V gene (reference sequence). V was shortened by 10 bases and J by 0 bases, with 12 bases between the two germline ends. The CDR3 totals 14 residues.

V usage is TRBV10-1 and J usage is TRBJ2-2, with D possibly being TRBD1 (7 bases). The sequence was obtained from a man at least 80 years old with COVID-19, enrolled during active disease. The sequenced sample was peripheral blood. CDR3 region: CATRGASNTGELFF. CDR3 coding DNA: TGCGCCACCAGGGGGGCGTCGAACACCGGGGAGCTGTTTTTT.